These 18 T cell receptor beta chains came from one sample sequenced in a study of cytomegalovirus exposure and HLA in healthy donors. Amplification used 60 Vbeta primers and 13 Jbeta primers. Repertoires were generated with immunoSEQ multiplex PCR, while TCRdb's copy carries only in-frame clones and drops some. The sample yields some 150,000 clones, approximately 80% seen once. The material sequenced was PBMCs. These receptors all stem from a male donor in good health and CMV-seronegative.

The V gene is TRBV6-1, the J gene TRBJ1-1, with 7 nucleotides matching TRBD1. The V and J ends lost 7 bases and 5 bases, in that order; junction bases with no gene match: 10. The CDR3 spans 14 residues. CDR1 MNHNS and CDR2 SASEGT come from the germline V gene. CDR3 bases: TGTGCCAGCATTGACAGGGAAGGAAAAACTGAAGCTTTCTTT. Translation: CASIDREGKTEAFF.

This chain uses TRBV9 with TRBJ2-5, with 10 positions matching TRBD2. After removal of 4 bases from V and 1 base from J, the junction contained 4 bases not matched to a gene. Germline V gene sequence: CDR1 SGDLS, CDR2 YYNGEE. The CDR3 totals 15 residues. The CDR3 nucleotides read TGTGCCAGCAGCAGGGGACTAGCGCTCCAAGAGACCCAGTACTTC. This encodes CASSRGLALQETQYF. The variable domain in full, with the rest retrieved from reference TRBV9 and TRBJ2-5, is DSGVTQTPKHLITATGQRVTLRCSPRSGDLSVYWYQQSLDQGLQFLIQYYNGEERAKGNILERFSAQQFPDLHSELNLSSLELGDSALYFCASSRGLALQETQYFGPGTRLLVL.

The gene calls are TRBV7-2 and TRBJ2-4; weak D call: TRBD2 (7 bases). Trimming stripped 5 bases from V and 0 bases from J, with 23 bases between. CDR1 SGHTA and CDR2 FQGNSA come from the germline V gene. The CDR3 has 19 amino acids. The CDR3 DNA reads as TGTGCCAGCAGCCCGTGGGGGCGGGGGAGTGGAATAGCCAAAAACATTCAGTACTTC. Translated, it gives CASSPWGRGSGIAKNIQYF. Using reference TRBV7-2 and TRBJ2-4 for the parts outside the CDR3, the full variable domain is GAGVSQSPSNKVTEKGKDVELRCDPISGHTALYWYRQSLGQGLEFLIYFQGNSAPDKSGLPSDRFSAERTGGSVSTLTIQRTQQEDSAVYLCASSPWGRGSGIAKNIQYFGAGTRLSVL.

Here the CDR3 reads CASSLGGAGNTIYF. The CDR3 DNA sequence: TGCGCCAGCAGCTTAGGGGGGGCTGGAAACACCATATATTTT. This chain uses TRBV5-1 with TRBJ1-3, with TRBD1 as a possible D gene (6 bases). The length of the CDR3 is 14 residues. CDR1 SGHRS and CDR2 YFSETQ come from the germline V gene. The V end was cut by 2 bases, the J end by 2 bases, with 8 bases between.

The rearrangement joins TRBV15 to TRBJ2-5; 8 positions agree with TRBD2. The DNA end favors TRBJ2-7, so the J call may be wrong. Germline-derived CDR1 and CDR2 are LNHNV and YYDKDF (reference sequence). The CDR3 runs to 16 residues. The CDR3 here is CATSRVRAGGTYEQYF. The DNA for the CDR3 is TGTGCCACCAGCAGAGTTCGCGCGGGAGGCACCTACGAGCAGTACTTC.

The chain employs TRBV6-6 and TRBJ2-3, with 12 positions matching TRBD1. This CDR3 comprises 16 residues. The V gene's germline CDR1 is MNHNY and CDR2 SVGAGI (reference sequence). The V gene end was trimmed by 8 bases and the J gene end by 7 bases; junction bases not matched to a gene: 13. The CDR3 bases are TGTGCCAGCTCGCGAGATGGGACAGGGGGCGGATATACGCAGTATTTT. Amino acids: CASSRDGTGGGYTQYF.

V and J are TRBV4-3 and TRBJ2-7, with a possible D match to TRBD1 (6 bases). V was pared by 1 base and J by 8 bases, with 15 bases between. The CDR3 length is 14 residues. Germline CDR1 LGHNA, CDR2 YSLEER. The CDR3 DNA reads as TGCGCCAGCAGCCAAGGCAGGGGCACGAGAAAGCAGTACTTC. Translating gives CASSQGRGTRKQYF.

V usage is TRBV11-2 and J usage is TRBJ1-2, with D possibly being TRBD1 (6 bases). The germline V and J ends were trimmed by 5 bases and 8 bases, with 15 bases remaining between them. This CDR3 region has 13 residues. Germline lookup yields CDR1 SGHAT and CDR2 FQNNGV. CDR3 region: CASSQNSRGGYTF. CDR3 bases: TGTGCCAGCAGCCAAAATAGCAGGGGCGGCTACACCTTC.

This chain uses TRBV11-2 with TRBJ2-5, with 10 positions matching TRBD1. The germline CDR1 and CDR2 sequences are SGHAT and FQNNGV. Trimming removed 5 bases from V and 2 bases from J; junction bases left unmatched: 5. The CDR3 covers 15 residues. The CDR3 DNA reads as TGTGCCAGCAGCCATCCGGGACAGGGGCAAGAGACCCAGTACTTC. Protein: CASSHPGQGQETQYF.

The V call is TRBV14, the J call TRBJ2-1; D is possibly TRBD2 (6 bases). Germline V gives CDR1 SGHDN, CDR2 FVKESK. The V end lost 3 bases, the J end lost 15 bases, and 18 bases lay between the germline ends. The CDR3 contains 13 residues. Here the CDR3 reads CASSQQQAGMVFF. The DNA of the CDR3 is TGTGCCAGCAGCCAGCAGCAGGCGGGGATGGTGTTCTTC.

V is TRBV19 and J is TRBJ1-5, with D perhaps matching TRBD1 (6 bases). The germline V gene encodes CDR1 LNHDA and CDR2 SQIVND (reference sequence). Trimming pared 7 bases from V and 1 base from J, leaving 14 bases between. The CDR3 length is 15 residues. CDR3 sequence (DNA): TGTGCCAGTAACCCCGGGGGGCGCAGCAATCAGCCCCAGCATTTT. Translated, it gives CASNPGGRSNQPQHF. The full variable domain, with the rest looked up from reference TRBV19 and TRBJ1-5, is DGGITQSPKYLFRKEGQNVTLSCEQNLNHDAMYWYRQDPGQGLRLIYYSQIVNDFQKGDIAEGYSVSREKKESFPLTVTSAQKNPTAFYLCASNPGGRSNQPQHFGDGTRLSIL.

The J gene is TRBJ2-5, the V gene TRBV5-6, with D perhaps matching TRBD1 (6 bases). CDR1 is SGHDT and CDR2 is YYEEEE in the germline V gene. V gave up 1 base and J gave up 5 bases, with 24 bases separating them. The CDR3 sequence is 18 residues long. The CDR3 DNA reads as TGTGCCAGCAGCTTGATGTTTTGGGGGCAGGCTAGCCGGGAGACCCAGTACTTC. The encoded protein is CASSLMFWGQASRETQYF.

V gene TRBV10-3 combines with J gene TRBJ2-2; 11 bases map to TRBD2. The V segment lost 6 bases and the J segment 6 bases; nucleotides outside the gene matches: 6. Germline loops: CDR1 ENHRY, CDR2 SYGVKD. The CDR3 has 15 amino acids. The DNA for the CDR3 is TGTGCCATCAGCACTAGCGGGGGTGATGCCGGGGAGCTGTTTTTT. Amino acids: CAISTSGGDAGELFF.

The J gene is TRBJ1-5, the V gene TRBV30; 7 nucleotides align to TRBD1. The V gene's germline CDR1 is GTSNPN and CDR2 SVGIG (reference sequence). The CDR3 has 16 residues. V shed 2 bases and J 1 base; nucleotides not matched to a gene: 8. Here the CDR3 reads CAWSPYRGISNQPQHF. The CDR3 nucleotides are TGTGCCTGGAGTCCTTACAGGGGAATAAGCAATCAGCCCCAGCATTTT. Supplemented by reference TRBV30 and TRBJ1-5, the full variable domain reads SQTIHQWPATLVQPVGSPLSLECTVEGTSNPNLYWYRQAAGRGLQLLFYSVGIGQISSEVPQNLSASRPQDRQFILSSKKLLLSDSGFYLCAWSPYRGISNQPQHFGDGTRLSIL.

This clone was detected a few times. V usage is TRBV28 and J usage is TRBJ2-7, with D possibly matching TRBD1 (5 bases). Germline V gene lookup returns CDR1 MDHEN and CDR2 SYDVKM. The CDR3 length is 14 residues. The V gene lost 0 bases and the J gene lost 2 bases, with 8 bases spanning the gap. The CDR3 spells CASSLWLQAYEQYF. The DNA of the CDR3 is TGTGCCAGCAGTTTATGGCTACAGGCCTACGAGCAGTACTTC. The variable domain in full, with the rest retrieved from reference TRBV28 and TRBJ2-7, is DVKVTQSSRYLVKRTGEKVFLECVQDMDHENMFWYRQDPGLGLRLIYFSYDVKMKEKGDIPEGYSVSREKKERFSLILESASTNQTSMYLCASSLWLQAYEQYFGPGTRLTVT.

The CDR3 loop reads CASSPPDSEEAFF. The DNA of the CDR3 is TGTGCCAGCTCACCACCTGACAGTGAAGAAGCTTTCTTT. The V call is TRBV18, the J call TRBJ1-1, with D perhaps matching TRBD1 (5 bases). This CDR3 is 13 amino acids long. The germline CDR1 and CDR2 sequences are KGHSH and LQKENI. Trimming removed 0 bases from V and 8 bases from J, with 10 bases in between.

Only one count was recorded for this clone. This chain uses TRBV7-3 with TRBJ1-1; D is perhaps TRBD1 (6 bases). The CDR3 sequence is 13 residues long. Germline V gives CDR1 SGHTA, CDR2 FQGTGA. Trimming removed 3 bases at V and 4 bases at J, with 9 bases between. CDR3 DNA: TGTGCCAGCAGCTTTGCAGGGGCCACTGAAGCTTTCTTT. Translated, it gives CASSFAGATEAFF.

This sequence joins TRBV5-1 and TRBJ2-7; 8 bases are shared with TRBD1. The CDR3 loop spans 12 amino acids. V shed 4 bases and J 5 bases; nucleotides not matched to a gene: 2. From germline, CDR1 is SGHRS and CDR2 YFSETQ. The CDR3 loop reads CASSLGQDEQYF. The CDR3 region has the DNA TGCGCCAGCAGCCTGGGACAGGACGAGCAGTACTTC.